The clone carrying this TCR beta chain has only a few counts. Its antigen is still unknown. The TCRbeta library incorporated unique molecular identifiers. TCRdb reprocessed the PCR reads via MiXCR and lists one record per CDR3 protein. Of 700,000 to 950,000 distinct CDR3 sequences listed, roughly 15% are singletons. The data were taken from a study of T-cell reconstitution after alpha-beta-depleted transplantation in children. Study conclusions and caveats: Some patients owed their high day-60 TCRbeta diversity to surviving recipient T cells and thymic progenitors. In patients about two months after transplant, alpha-beta T cells reportedly arose from several hundred expanded graft clones. By one year post-transplant, T-cell counts and diversity largely arose from T cells that were newly produced.

The germline CDR1 and CDR2 sequences are SNHLY and FYNNEI. V lost 4 bases, J lost 4 bases, and 7 bases stayed unmatched. The CDR3 is made up of 15 amino acids. The rearrangement uses TRBV2 and TRBJ1-2; 9 nucleotides agree with TRBD1. The sequence was collected from a male patient younger than 18 who had a stem cell transplant for acute lymphoblastic leukemia, so the T cells may come from the graft donor. The sample was PBMCs, mostly from graft donor cells, taken 360 days after TCRalphabeta/CD19-depleted stem cell transplant. The CDR3 DNA reads TGTGCCAGCAGTGGAGGGACAGGGTTACGCTATGGCTACACCTTC. Its translation: CASSGGTGLRYGYTF.